This T cell receptor beta chain originates from a study of blood T cell repertoires in COVID-19. Study background: The United States, Italy and Spain were the sources of the acute and convalescent COVID-19 samples. Nucleic acid was either cDNA or gDNA, and it came from T cells, B-cell-depleted T cells, or PBMCs.

Germline trimming cut 2 bases from V and 7 bases from J; bases unmatched to any gene: 10. Germline V gene data show CDR1 as SGHNT and CDR2 as YYREEE (reference sequence). The CDR3 consists of 16 residues. Original processing notes: Estimated nucleated cell counts came from reference gene primer amplification. TCRdb's table, derived via immunoSEQ multiplex PCR, lists solely in-frame clones and lacks some. From that table come the V and J calls and clone size; the DNA was used to work out D and trimming. The data show tens of thousands of clones, 83% seen once. The source of this sequence is a woman aged 60-70 years with acute or convalescent COVID-19. The sample was peripheral blood. The rearrangement links TRBV5-4 to TRBJ2-5; 11 nucleotides line up with TRBD1. The DNA of the CDR3 is TGTGCCAGCAGCTTAGGGACAGGGGGAAGATTTGGGACCCAGTACTTC. Encoded protein: CASSLGTGGRFGTQYF.